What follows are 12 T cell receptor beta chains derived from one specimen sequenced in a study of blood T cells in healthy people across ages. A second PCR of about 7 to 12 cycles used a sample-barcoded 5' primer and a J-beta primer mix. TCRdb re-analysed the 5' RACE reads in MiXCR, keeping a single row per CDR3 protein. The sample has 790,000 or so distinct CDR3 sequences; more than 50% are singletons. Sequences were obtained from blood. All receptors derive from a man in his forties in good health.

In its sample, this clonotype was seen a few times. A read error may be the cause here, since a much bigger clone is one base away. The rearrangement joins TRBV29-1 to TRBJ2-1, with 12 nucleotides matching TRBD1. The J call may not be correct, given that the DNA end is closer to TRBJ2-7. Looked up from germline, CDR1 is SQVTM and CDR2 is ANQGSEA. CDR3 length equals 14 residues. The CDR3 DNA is TGCAGCGTAAAGAGGGGACAGGGGGCCAATGAGCAGTACTTC. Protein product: CSVKRGQGANEQYF.

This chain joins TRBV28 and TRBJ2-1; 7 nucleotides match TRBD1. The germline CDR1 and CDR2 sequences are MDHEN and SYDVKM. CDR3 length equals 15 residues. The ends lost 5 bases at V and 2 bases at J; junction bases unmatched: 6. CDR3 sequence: CASSPDRVTYNEQFF. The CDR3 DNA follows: TGTGCCAGCAGTCCAGACAGGGTGACCTACAATGAGCAGTTCTTC.

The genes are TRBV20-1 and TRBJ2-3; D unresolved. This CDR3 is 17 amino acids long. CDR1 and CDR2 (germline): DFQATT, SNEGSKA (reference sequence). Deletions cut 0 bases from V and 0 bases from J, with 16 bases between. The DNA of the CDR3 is TGCAGTGCTAGAGATTATGGTAGTCCAGCCAGCACAGATACGCAGTATTTT. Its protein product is CSARDYGSPASTDTQYF.

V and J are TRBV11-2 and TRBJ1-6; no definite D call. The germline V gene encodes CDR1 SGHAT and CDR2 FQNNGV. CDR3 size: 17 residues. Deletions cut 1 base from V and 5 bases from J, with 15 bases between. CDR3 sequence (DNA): TGTGCCAGCAGCTTAGCGGTGAGGGTAAAGGATAATTCACCCCTCCACTTT. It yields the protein CASSLAVRVKDNSPLHF.

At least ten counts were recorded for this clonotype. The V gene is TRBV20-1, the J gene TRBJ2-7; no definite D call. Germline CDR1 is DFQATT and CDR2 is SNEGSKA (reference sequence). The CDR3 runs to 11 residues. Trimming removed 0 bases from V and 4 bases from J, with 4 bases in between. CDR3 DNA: TGCAGTGCTAGAGATCTATACGAGCAGTACTTC. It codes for CSARDLYEQYF.

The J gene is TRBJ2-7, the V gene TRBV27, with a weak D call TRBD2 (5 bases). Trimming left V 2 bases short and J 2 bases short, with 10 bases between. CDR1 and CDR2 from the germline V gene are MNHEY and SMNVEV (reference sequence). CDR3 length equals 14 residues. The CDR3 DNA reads TGTGCCAGCAGTTTACCGGGAAGAGCCTACGAGCAGTACTTC. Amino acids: CASSLPGRAYEQYF.

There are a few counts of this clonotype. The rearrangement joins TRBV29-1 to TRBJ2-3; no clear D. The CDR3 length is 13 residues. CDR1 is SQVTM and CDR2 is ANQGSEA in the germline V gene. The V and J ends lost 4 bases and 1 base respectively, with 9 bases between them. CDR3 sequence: CSVVNHGTDTQYF. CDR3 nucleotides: TGCAGCGTTGTCAACCACGGCACAGATACGCAGTATTTT.

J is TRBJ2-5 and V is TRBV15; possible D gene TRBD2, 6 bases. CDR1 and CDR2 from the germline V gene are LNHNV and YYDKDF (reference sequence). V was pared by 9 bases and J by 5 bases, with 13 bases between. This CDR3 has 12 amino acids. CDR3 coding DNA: TGTGCCACAGGAGGGATAGGGGAGACCCAGTACTTC. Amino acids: CATGGIGETQYF.

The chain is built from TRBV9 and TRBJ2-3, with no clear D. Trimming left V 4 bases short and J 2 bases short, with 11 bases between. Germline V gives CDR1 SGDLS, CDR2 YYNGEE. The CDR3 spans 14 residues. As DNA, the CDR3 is TGTGCCAGCAGCACCCGCGGAAACACAGATACGCAGTATTTT. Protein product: CASSTRGNTDTQYF. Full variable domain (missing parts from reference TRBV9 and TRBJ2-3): DSGVTQTPKHLITATGQRVTLRCSPRSGDLSVYWYQQSLDQGLQFLIQYYNGEERAKGNILERFSAQQFPDLHSELNLSSLELGDSALYFCASSTRGNTDTQYFGPGTRLTVL.

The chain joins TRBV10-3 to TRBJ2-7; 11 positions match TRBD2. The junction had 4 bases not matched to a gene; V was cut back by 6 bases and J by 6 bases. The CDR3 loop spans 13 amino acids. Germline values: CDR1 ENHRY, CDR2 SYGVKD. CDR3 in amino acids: CAIRTSGRGEQYF. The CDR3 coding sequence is TGTGCCATCAGAACTAGCGGGAGAGGCGAGCAGTACTTC.

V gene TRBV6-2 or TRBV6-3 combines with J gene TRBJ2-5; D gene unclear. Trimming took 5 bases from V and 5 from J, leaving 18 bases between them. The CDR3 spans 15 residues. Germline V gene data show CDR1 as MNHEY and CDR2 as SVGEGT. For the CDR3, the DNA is TGTGCCAGCAGTGCACAGACCCGATCCTTGGAGACCCAGTACTTC. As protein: CASSAQTRSLETQYF.

CDR3 in DNA: TGCGCCAGCAGCCCAGGGTCCGGGGAGCTGTTTTTT. This encodes CASSPGSGELFF. The chain combines TRBV5-1 with TRBJ2-2; D may be TRBD1 (5 bases). The CDR3 is made up of 12 amino acids. CDR1 is SGHRS and CDR2 is YFSETQ in the germline V gene. Trimming pared 4 bases from V and 6 bases from J, leaving 7 bases between.